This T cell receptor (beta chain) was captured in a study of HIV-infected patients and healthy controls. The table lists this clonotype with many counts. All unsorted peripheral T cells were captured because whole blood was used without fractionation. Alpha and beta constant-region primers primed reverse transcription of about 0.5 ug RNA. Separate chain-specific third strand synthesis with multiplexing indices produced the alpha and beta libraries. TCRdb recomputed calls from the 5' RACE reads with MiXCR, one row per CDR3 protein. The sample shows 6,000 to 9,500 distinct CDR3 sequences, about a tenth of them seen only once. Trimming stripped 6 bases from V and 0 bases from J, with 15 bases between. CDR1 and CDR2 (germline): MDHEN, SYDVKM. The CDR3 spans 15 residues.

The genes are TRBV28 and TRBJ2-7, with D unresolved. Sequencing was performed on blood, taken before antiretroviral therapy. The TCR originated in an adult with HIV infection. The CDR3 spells CASRSLSRDSYEQYF. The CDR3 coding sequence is TGTGCCAGCAGAAGCTTGAGTAGGGACTCCTACGAGCAGTACTTC.